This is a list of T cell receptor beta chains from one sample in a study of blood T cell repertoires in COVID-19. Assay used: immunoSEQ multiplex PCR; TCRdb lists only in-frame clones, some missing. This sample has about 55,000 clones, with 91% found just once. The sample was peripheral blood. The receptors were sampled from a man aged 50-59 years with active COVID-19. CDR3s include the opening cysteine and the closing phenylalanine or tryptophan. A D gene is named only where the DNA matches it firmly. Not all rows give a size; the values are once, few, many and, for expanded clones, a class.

CASSQAGPDTQYF	TGTGCCAGCAGCCAAGCGGGTCCAGATACGCAGTATTTT	TRBV3-1/TRBV3-2	TRBJ2-3	NA	once
CASSLAGTSGANTGELFF	TGCGCCAGCAGCTTGGCCGGGACTAGCGGGGCGAACACCGGGGAGCTGTTTTTT	TRBV5-1	TRBJ2-2	TRBD2	NA
CAWSSGSYEQYF	TGTGCCTGGAGCTCGGGGAGCTACGAGCAGTACTTC	TRBV30	TRBJ2-7	NA	NA
CASSPGTSGGTGELFF	TGCGCCAGCAGCCCCGGGACTAGCGGAGGAACCGGGGAGCTGTTTTTT	TRBV5-1	TRBJ2-2	TRBD2	NA
CASSGALAGGFETQYF	TGTGCCAGCAGTGGAGCTCTAGCGGGGGGTTTTGAGACCCAGTACTTC	TRBV28	TRBJ2-5	TRBD2	once
CASSLLPGQAFPGELFF	TGTGCCAGCAGCCTCCTCCCGGGACAGGCGTTCCCCGGGGAGCTGTTTTTT	TRBV3-1/TRBV3-2	TRBJ2-2	TRBD1	NA
CASSLQQGGTDTQYF	TGTGCCAGCAGCTTGCAACAGGGGGGCACAGATACGCAGTATTTT	TRBV5-5	TRBJ2-3	TRBD1	NA
CASSRRTDRNTEAFF	TGTGCCAGCAGCCGCCGCACTGACAGGAACACTGAAGCTTTCTTT	TRBV28	TRBJ1-1	NA	NA
CASSQDLSRGWFPTDTQYF	TGTGCCAGCAGTCAAGACCTATCCCGAGGATGGTTCCCCACAGATACGCAGTATTTT	TRBV6-2/TRBV6-3	TRBJ2-3	NA	NA
CASSIGAGDTYEQYF	TGTGCCAGTAGTATTGGGGCAGGGGACACCTACGAGCAGTACTTC	TRBV19	TRBJ2-7	NA	NA
CASSPRAGSSYEQYF	TGCGCCAGCAGCCCGCGTGCGGGGAGCTCCTACGAGCAGTACTTC	TRBV4-1	TRBJ2-7	NA	NA
CASSYFSNYEQYF	TGTGCCAGCAGTTACTTCAGTAACTACGAGCAGTACTTC	TRBV6-6	TRBJ2-7	NA	NA
CASSFRDQPQHF	TGTGCCAGCAGTTTTCGCGATCAGCCCCAGCATTTT	TRBV28	TRBJ1-5	NA	NA
CASSLDRRHAEAFF	TGTGCCAGCAGCTTAGATAGGAGGCACGCGGAAGCTTTCTTT	TRBV11-2	TRBJ1-1	NA	once
CASKLAGTHPDTQYF	TGTGCCAGCAAGTTGGCGGGAACTCACCCAGATACGCAGTATTTT	TRBV6-5	TRBJ2-3	NA	NA
CASSSRQGRGNTIYF	TGTGCCAGCAGCTCGAGACAGGGACGTGGAAACACCATATATTTT	TRBV7-2	TRBJ1-3	TRBD1	NA
CASMDRGVGTQYF	TGCGCCAGCATGGACAGGGGGGTTGGGACCCAGTACTTC	TRBV5-1	TRBJ2-5	TRBD1	NA
CASQMRQGTDTQYF	TGTGCCAGCCAAATGAGACAGGGAACAGATACGCAGTATTTT	TRBV28	TRBJ2-3	TRBD1	NA
CAGTTGTNTEAFF	TGTGCCGGTACGACAGGGACCAACACTGAAGCTTTCTTT	TRBV7-9	TRBJ1-1	TRBD1	once
CSVDSGEKLFF	TGCAGCGTTGACAGTGGTGAAAAACTGTTTTTT	TRBV29-1	TRBJ1-4	NA	NA
CSSRGTGREQYF	TGCAGCTCCCGAGGGACAGGGCGCGAGCAGTACTTC	TRBV29-1	TRBJ2-7	TRBD1	NA
CASSLEGRGANVLTF	TGTGCCAGCAGCTTAGAGGGGCGTGGGGCCAACGTCCTGACTTTC	TRBV7-2	TRBJ2-6	NA	once
CASSQLGLQETQYF	TGTGCCAGCAGCCAGCTAGGTCTCCAAGAGACCCAGTACTTC	TRBV3-1/TRBV3-2	TRBJ2-5	NA	NA
CSVEGQGVSTYRTDTQYF	TGCAGCGTTGAGGGACAGGGGGTCTCCACCTACCGCACAGATACGCAGTATTTT	TRBV29-1	TRBJ2-3	TRBD1	NA
CASSWYTPGNTIYF	TGTGCCAGCAGCTGGTACACGCCTGGAAACACCATATATTTT	TRBV7-2	TRBJ1-3	NA	NA
CASSLESGPGTYEQYF	TGCGCCAGCAGCTTGGAGTCCGGGCCGGGGACCTACGAGCAGTACTTC	TRBV5-1	TRBJ2-7	NA	NA
CASAQGRYKLFF	TGTGCCAGTGCGCAGGGGAGATATAAACTGTTTTTT	TRBV19	TRBJ1-4	NA	NA
CATSDNGQGLTGYEQYF	TGTGCCACCAGTGACAACGGACAGGGTCTTACGGGGTACGAGCAGTACTTC	TRBV24-1	TRBJ2-7	TRBD1	NA